The 17 T cell receptor beta chains in this list originate from one sample, sequenced in a study of shared clonotypes between healthy human individuals. Using immunoSEQ multiplex PCR, the repertoire was profiled, and TCRdb retains in-frame clones only, with some absent. Of about 1,500,000 clones listed, 95% to 97% were seen once; the top ten hold 0.95% to 1.5%. The sequencing input was naive CD4+ T cells sorted from blood. The subset was: CD45RA+ positively selected. The receptor set was obtained from a man under 40 in good health.

The chain couples TRBV7-2 to TRBJ2-5; D perhaps matches TRBD2 (5 bases). Trimming took off 2 bases at V and 4 bases at J, with 14 bases between the two ends. This CDR3 spans 15 amino acids. The germline V gene encodes CDR1 SGHTA and CDR2 FQGNSA. CDR3 nucleotide sequence: TGTGCCAGCAGCTTACGTCTCACGGGGAGAGAGACCCAGTACTTC. Protein sequence: CASSLRLTGRETQYF.

J is TRBJ2-3 and V is TRBV27; no definite D call. The CDR3 contains 13 residues. V lost 1 base and J lost 4, with 6 bases in between. Germline loops: CDR1 MNHEY, CDR2 SMNVEV (reference sequence). CDR3 bases: TGTGCCAGCAGTTTATTATCCGCAGATACGCAGTATTTT. Protein product: CASSLLSADTQYF.

The V call is TRBV18, the J call TRBJ1-4; 8 positions match TRBD1. CDR1 is KGHSH and CDR2 is LQKENI in the germline V gene. This CDR3 contains 14 residues. The V and J ends lost 4 bases and 5 bases, in that order; junction bases with no gene match: 3. Here the CDR3 reads CASSRQGANEKLFF. CDR3 DNA sequence: TGTGCCAGCTCACGTCAGGGGGCAAATGAAAAACTGTTTTTT.

V gene TRBV11-2 combines with J gene TRBJ2-1, with TRBD2 as a possible D gene (5 bases). Germline V gene lookup returns CDR1 SGHAT and CDR2 FQNNGV. Trimming left V 5 bases short and J 8 bases short, with 13 bases between. The CDR3 is 13 amino acids. CDR3: CASSRGQFYEQFF. DNA of the CDR3: TGTGCCAGCAGCCGAGGGCAGTTTTATGAGCAGTTCTTC.

This clone was picked up one time. The chain recombines TRBV9 with TRBJ1-2, with D perhaps TRBD1 (5 bases). The CDR3 runs to 14 residues. Germline-derived CDR1 and CDR2 are SGDLS and YYNGEE. The V and J ends lost 3 bases and 8 bases respectively, with 17 bases between them. CDR3 DNA sequence: TGTGCCAGCAGCGCCGAAACAGGACCTCGGGGCTACACCTTC. Encoded protein: CASSAETGPRGYTF.

The V gene is TRBV5-4, the J gene TRBJ2-7; D call uncertain. The germline V gene has CDR1 SGHNT and CDR2 YYREEE (reference sequence). V was trimmed by 0 bases and J by 5 bases, leaving 12 bases between them. The CDR3 is 14 amino acids. The CDR3 loop reads CASSLGVLMNEQYF. Written as DNA, the CDR3 is TGTGCCAGCAGCTTGGGGGTATTGATGAACGAGCAGTACTTC.

DNA for the CDR3: TGTGCCAGCTCAGCGGACATTAACACTGAAGCTTTCTTT. It is translated as CASSADINTEAFF. The rearrangement joins TRBV18 to TRBJ1-1, with TRBD1 as a possible D gene (5 bases). CDR1 is KGHSH, CDR2 LQKENI, per germline. This CDR3 spans 13 amino acids. Trimming stripped 5 bases from V and 2 bases from J, with 9 bases between.

The chain has TRBV21-1 and TRBJ1-1; the tabulated D call, TRBD1, remains unverified against the DNA. TRBV21-1 is shown as a pseudogene. This CDR3 comprises 16 residues. The DNA for the CDR3 is TGTGCCAGCAGCGCTGGACAGGGGGCGCGTGGGACTGAAGCTTTCTTT. It specifies CASSAGQGARGTEAFF.

V and J are TRBV28 and TRBJ1-2, with 7 positions matching TRBD1. Germline assignment: CDR1 MDHEN and CDR2 SYDVKM. V was pared by 5 bases and J by 3 bases, with 6 bases of the junction left unmatched. The CDR3 extends over 14 amino acids. DNA of the CDR3: TGTGCCAGCAGTCAAATCCAGGGGGACTATGGCTACACCTTC. It encodes CASSQIQGDYGYTF.

This sequence joins TRBV14 and TRBJ2-1; D gene ambiguous. Trimming removed 2 bases from V and 11 bases from J, with 13 bases in between. The CDR3 runs to 13 residues. CDR1 and CDR2 from the germline V gene are SGHDN and FVKESK. The chain's CDR3 is CASSQKLSTKQFF. Written as DNA, the CDR3 is TGTGCCAGCAGCCAAAAGCTAAGCACCAAGCAGTTCTTC.

The V and J genes are TRBV6-5 and TRBJ1-4; D may be TRBD1 (6 bases). The length of the CDR3 is 14 residues. CDR1 MNHEY and CDR2 SVGAGI come from the germline V gene. V lost 5 bases and J 1 base, leaving 8 bases between the germline ends. This CDR3 reads CASSQGLTNEKLFF. The CDR3, as DNA: TGTGCCAGCAGTCAGGGGTTAACTAATGAAAAACTGTTTTTT.

This rearrangement joins TRBV30 to TRBJ2-1; no clear D. V lost 2 bases and J lost 6, with 11 bases in between. CDR3 length equals 13 residues. Germline CDR1 reads GTSNPN; CDR2 reads SVGIG (reference sequence). The CDR3 spells CAWSSFKGNEQFF. The CDR3 coding sequence is TGTGCCTGGAGTAGTTTTAAGGGCAATGAGCAGTTCTTC.

Turning to this clone: Other DNA sequences in this sample translate to the same CDR3. This chain joins TRBV28 and TRBJ1-1; D remains ambiguous. The length of the CDR3 is 11 residues. Germline V lookup: CDR1 MDHEN, CDR2 SYDVKM. V shed 3 bases and J shed 4 bases, with 3 bases lying between them. CDR3 amino acids: CASSLPTEAFF. Written as DNA, the CDR3 is TGTGCCAGCAGTTTGCCCACTGAAGCTTTCTTT.

The chain uses TRBV6-5 and TRBJ1-4, with D maybe TRBD1 (6 bases). CDR1 and CDR2 from the germline V gene are MNHEY and SVGAGI. The CDR3 has 15 amino acids. V was pared by 4 bases and J by 14 bases, with 23 bases between. CDR3 bases: TGTGCCAGCAGTTCCCTCTCAGCAGGGGTGAGGTGGCTGTTTTTT. Translation gives CASSSLSAGVRWLFF.

This chain connects TRBV29-1 to TRBJ1-2; possible D gene TRBD1, 5 bases. Between the trimmed V and J ends, which lost 5 bases and 0 bases, there was a span of 10 bases. CDR1 and CDR2 (germline): SQVTM, ANQGSEA. The CDR3 loop spans 13 amino acids. The CDR3 protein is CSVSRVTNYGYTF. Here the CDR3 DNA reads TGCAGCGTTAGCAGGGTGACTAACTATGGCTACACCTTC. The full variable domain, with the rest looked up from reference TRBV29-1 and TRBJ1-2, is SAVISQKPSRDICQRGTSLTIQCQVDSQVTMMFWYRQQPGQSLTLIATANQGSEATYESGFVIDKFPISRPNLTFSTLTVSNMSPEDSSIYLCSVSRVTNYGYTFGSGTRLTVV.

As concerns this clone: Compared with germline, one end of the junction differs, possibly owing to a read error. This chain uses TRBV9 with TRBJ2-2, with TRBD2 as a possible D gene (5 bases). The germline V gene has CDR1 SGDLS and CDR2 YYNGEE. The CDR3 has 14 residues. The CDR3 nucleotides read TGTGCCAGCACCGTAACAAGCGGCAGCGGGGAGCTGTTTTTT. Translation: CASTVTSGSGELFF.

The rearrangement joins TRBV5-1 to TRBJ1-4; D is uncertain. Germline V lookup: CDR1 SGHRS, CDR2 YFSETQ. CDR3 length: 15 amino acids. The ends were cut back, 5 bases at V and 0 bases at J, with 11 bases in the middle. Written as DNA, the CDR3 is TGCGCCAGCAGATCGCTTGGGGCAACTAATGAAAAACTGTTTTTT. Translating gives CASRSLGATNEKLFF.